A single sample is the source of the 15 T cell receptor beta chains below, sequenced in a study of blood T cell repertoires in COVID-19. Using immunoSEQ multiplex PCR, the repertoire was profiled, and TCRdb retains in-frame clones only, with some absent. The table lists hundreds of thousands of clones, around four fifths of them singletons. Sequencing used peripheral blood. These receptors were collected from a woman older than 75 with acute or convalescent COVID-19.

J is TRBJ2-1 and V is TRBV7-3; D call uncertain. CDR3 size: 15 residues. CDR1 is SGHTA and CDR2 is FQGTGA in the germline V gene. V lost 2 bases to trimming and J lost 0 bases, with 8 bases between them. Here the CDR3 reads CASSLEPISYNEQFF. The DNA for the CDR3 is TGTGCCAGCAGCTTAGAGCCTATCTCCTACAATGAGCAGTTCTTC.

This clone was seen a handful of times. The genes are TRBV5-6 and TRBJ2-7; possibly TRBD1 for D (5 bases). V lost 1 base to trimming and J lost 5 bases, with 16 bases between them. Germline CDR1 is SGHDT and CDR2 is YYEEEE. The CDR3 extends over 15 amino acids. The CDR3 reads CASSLRFAGYDEQYF. The DNA of the CDR3 is TGTGCCAGCAGCTTGAGGTTTGCAGGGTACGACGAGCAGTACTTC.

The chain has TRBV11-2 and TRBJ1-6; possibly TRBD1 for D (6 bases). V lost 5 bases to trimming and J lost 9 bases, with 11 bases between them. The CDR3 is 13 amino acids. CDR1 is SGHAT, CDR2 FQNNGV, per germline. This CDR3 reads CASSPDSFSPLHF. Here the CDR3 DNA reads TGTGCCAGCAGCCCGGACAGCTTTTCACCCCTCCACTTT.

This rearrangement joins TRBV5-4 to TRBJ2-1; no reliable D call. Deletions cut 2 bases from V and 0 bases from J, with 9 bases between. Germline V gene data show CDR1 as SGHNT and CDR2 as YYREEE (reference sequence). The CDR3 is 15 amino acids. DNA of the CDR3: TGTGCCAGCAGCTTAACGGCTAGCTCCTACAATGAGCAGTTCTTC. Translating it yields CASSLTASSYNEQFF.

This clone appeared a single time. This chain links TRBV11-2 with TRBJ1-5; D is undetermined. V dropped 1 base and J dropped 3 bases, with 4 bases sitting between them. The CDR3 spans 13 residues. Germline assignment: CDR1 SGHAT and CDR2 FQNNGV. The CDR3 nucleotides are TGTGCCAGCAGCTTAGCCCTCAATCAGCCCCAGCATTTT. Translating gives CASSLALNQPQHF. The variable domain in full, completed from reference TRBV11-2 and TRBJ1-5, reads EAGVAQSPRYKIIEKRQSVAFWCNPISGHATLYWYQQILGQGPKLLIQFQNNGVVDDSQLPKDRFSAERLKGVDSTLKIQPAKLEDSAVYLCASSLALNQPQHFGDGTRLSIL.

The CDR3 DNA follows: TGTGCCATCAGTGAGTCAAGTAGACTAGGCGATGAGCAGTTCTTC. This sequence encodes CAISESSRLGDEQFF. The genes are TRBV10-3 and TRBJ2-1, with D possibly TRBD2 on 6 matching bases. Germline V gene sequence: CDR1 ENHRY, CDR2 SYGVKD. The CDR3 loop spans 15 amino acids. Trimming left V 0 bases short and J 8 bases short, with 14 bases between.

This clone was picked up a small number of times. The chain has TRBV27 and TRBJ1-5, with TRBD1 identical over 7 bases. This CDR3 contains 14 residues. The V and J ends lost 2 bases and 2 bases, in that order; junction bases with no gene match: 0. From germline, CDR1 is MNHEY and CDR2 SMNVEV (reference sequence). The CDR3 region is CASSLQGGNQPQHF. As DNA, the CDR3 is TGTGCCAGCAGTTTACAGGGGGGCAATCAGCCCCAGCATTTT.

This chain connects TRBV19 to TRBJ2-3, with a tentative D call TRBD1 (7 bases). The germline V gene has CDR1 LNHDA and CDR2 SQIVND (reference sequence). The CDR3 spans 14 residues. With 5 bases removed from V and 2 bases from J, the gap between germline ends came to 11 bases. The CDR3 DNA sequence: TGTGCCAGTAGTCCAGGGGGGAACACAGATACGCAGTATTTT. This codes for CASSPGGNTDTQYF.

The DNA of the CDR3 is TGTGCCAGCAGTCCAGCCGGGACAGGCCGCTACAATGAGCAGTTCTTC. It specifies CASSPAGTGRYNEQFF. This chain joins TRBV28 and TRBJ2-1; 8 positions agree with TRBD1. The CDR3 spans 16 residues. From germline, CDR1 is MDHEN and CDR2 SYDVKM. V trimming: 5 bases; J trimming: 3 bases; junction bases outside the gene matches: 9.

This rearrangement joins TRBV5-5 to TRBJ2-3, with 12 nucleotides matching TRBD2. After removal of 4 bases from V and 5 bases from J, the junction contained 5 bases not matched to a gene. CDR1 and CDR2 (germline): SGHKS, YYEKEE (reference sequence). The CDR3 is made up of 15 amino acids. The CDR3 nucleotides are TGTGCCAGCAGCGCTACTAGCGGGGGGTTAGATACGCAGTATTTT. Residues: CASSATSGGLDTQYF.

The V call is TRBV4-3, the J call TRBJ1-4; 7 positions match TRBD1. This CDR3 is built from 16 residues. The J segment lost 7 bases and the V segment lost 1 base, leaving 9 bases of the junction unmatched. CDR1 is LGHNA and CDR2 is YSLEER in the germline V gene. CDR3 DNA: TGCGCCAGCAGCCAAGGCAACAGGGGCGCATTTGAAAAACTGTTTTTT. It specifies CASSQGNRGAFEKLFF.

The chain employs TRBV7-2 and TRBJ2-3, with TRBD1 as a possible D gene (5 bases). CDR1 is SGHTA and CDR2 is FQGNSA in the germline V gene. This CDR3 contains 15 residues. V lost 2 bases, J lost 4 bases, and 13 bases lay in between. This chain's CDR3 is CASSLMQGRADTQYF. CDR3 DNA sequence: TGTGCCAGCAGCTTAATGCAGGGTCGAGCAGATACGCAGTATTTT.

The V and J genes are TRBV2 and TRBJ2-7; 10 bases align to TRBD2. The CDR3 is 17 residues long. Trimming cost V 6 bases and J 3 bases; bases outside gene matches: 14. The V gene's germline CDR1 is SNHLY and CDR2 FYNNEI. The CDR3 loop is CASSPTSPAGGRYEQYF. CDR3 in DNA: TGTGCCAGCAGCCCCACGAGTCCAGCGGGAGGGCGCTACGAGCAGTACTTC.

The genes are TRBV5-6 and TRBJ1-1; D gene ambiguous. V lost 1 base to trimming and J lost 4 bases, with 5 bases between them. The CDR3 totals 12 residues. Germline CDR1 is SGHDT and CDR2 is YYEEEE. The CDR3 nucleotides are TGTGCCAGCAGCTTGCCCGGCACTGAAGCTTTCTTT. Its protein is CASSLPGTEAFF.

The chain carries TRBV7-2 and TRBJ1-1; D is unclear. Germline CDR1 is SGHTA and CDR2 is FQGNSA. This CDR3 comprises 15 residues. Trimming removed 1 base from V and 0 bases from J, with 9 bases in between. The CDR3 nucleotides are TGTGCCAGCAGCTTAGGGAGGACGATGAACACTGAAGCTTTCTTT. Protein product: CASSLGRTMNTEAFF. Combining the CDR3 with reference TRBV7-2 and TRBJ1-1 gives the whole variable domain GAGVSQSPSNKVTEKGKDVELRCDPISGHTALYWYRQSLGQGLEFLIYFQGNSAPDKSGLPSDRFSAERTGGSVSTLTIQRTQQEDSAVYLCASSLGRTMNTEAFFGQGTRLTVV.